These 3 T cell receptor beta chains originate from one sample sequenced in a study of patients and donors after allogeneic stem cell transplantation. TCRdb re-analysed the RT-PCR reads in MiXCR, keeping a single row per CDR3 protein. The sample has about 57,000 distinct CDR3 sequences; roughly 13% are singletons. Sequenced: blood, either unsorted or a sorted T cell fraction (not recorded which). The source is a human donor who was either an allogeneic HSCT recipient or a stem cell or donor lymphocyte infusion donor (not recorded which). It is not recorded whose cells these are; they may come from a transplant donor.

In its sample, this clonotype was seen a few times. The chain employs TRBV7-6 and TRBJ2-7; D is unresolved. The germline V gene has CDR1 SGHVS and CDR2 FNYEAQ. CDR3 length: 13 residues. V dropped 0 bases and J dropped 3 bases, with 6 bases sitting between them. CDR3 loop: CASSLAPFYEQYF. In DNA form, the CDR3 reads TGTGCCAGCAGCTTAGCCCCATTCTACGAGCAGTACTTC.

This clonotype showed up many times. V gene TRBV25-1 combines with J gene TRBJ1-2; D is unclear. Per germline, CDR1 MGHDK and CDR2 SYGVNS. CDR3 length: 13 amino acids. V lost 5 bases and J lost 6, with 13 bases in between. The CDR3 sequence is CASSSQAKDGYTF. Here the CDR3 DNA reads TGTGCCAGCAGTAGTCAGGCGAAGGATGGCTACACCTTC.

A few counts support this clonotype. The gene calls are TRBV7-9 and TRBJ1-2; D might be TRBD1 (6 bases). Germline V gene data show CDR1 as SEHNR and CDR2 as FQNEAQ (reference sequence). The CDR3 contains 14 residues. The germline V and J ends were trimmed by 5 bases and 3 bases, with 13 bases remaining between them. The CDR3: CASSAGQTHYGYTF. The CDR3 coding sequence is TGTGCCAGCAGCGCAGGACAGACCCACTATGGCTACACCTTC.